This T cell receptor beta chain originates from a study of blood T cell repertoires in COVID-19. Deletions cut 4 bases from V and 6 bases from J, with 19 bases between. The CDR3 loop spans 16 amino acids. Individuals drawn from approximately 26 US areas were roughly 18 to 95 years old. Donors in Cohort 3 counted as recovered after two negative PCRs, clearance, or symptom resolution. Original processing methods: By means of reference gene primer amplification, nucleated cell counts were estimated. This table comes from immunoSEQ multiplex PCR, and its TCRdb copy is limited to in-frame clones, with some not included. That table furnishes V, J and clone size, whereas the DNA furnished D and trimming. The sample includes fewer than 350,000 clones, 80% to 90% of them seen just once.

The origin of this receptor is a man younger than 40 who had recovered from COVID-19. This chain uses TRBV23-1 with TRBJ2-4; possible D gene TRBD1, 6 bases. TRBV23-1 is flagged as an ORF with uncertain function. Sequencing was carried out using PBMCs or T cells enriched from blood (not recorded which). The CDR3 sequence is CASSRPGALLGNIQYF. The DNA of the CDR3 is TGCGCCAGCAGTCGGCCAGGGGCTCTCTTGGGAAACATTCAGTACTTC.